This T cell receptor beta chain originates from a study of human T cells and chemical hapten exposure. Turning to the study itself: Sensitization applied 2% DPC to around 2 cm by around 2 cm of upper inner arm skin. Cases of alopecia areata, totalis or universalis occurred in a predominantly female patient group. Largely, small differences in pooled library volume made per-sample TCR yields vary.

There are a few counts of this clonotype. TCRdb redid the calling of the RACE reads with MiXCR, one entry per CDR3 protein. The sample lists over 65,000 distinct CDR3 sequences, roughly 11% seen once, with 1.6% in the top ten. Described time point: patch test 2, 6 weeks after DPC sensitization. Treatment denoted: therapeutic diphenylcyclopropenone sensitization with weekly scalp DPC. The germline V gene has CDR1 LGHNA and CDR2 YSLEER. V gave up 4 bases and J gave up 2 bases; unmatched junction bases: 9. The CDR3 sequence is 16 residues long. The chain joins TRBV4-3 to TRBJ1-2; TRBD1 matches at 8 bases. This receptor was taken from a man aged 18 to 29 with alopecia areata. Some clones in this sample may be carry-over from other donors' samples. The sequences come from whole blood, collected in connection with sensitization to the hapten diphenylcyclopropenone (DPC). For the CDR3, the DNA is TGCGCCAGCAGCCGAGAACCAGGGGGCGACAACTATGGCTACACCTTC. Protein sequence: CASSREPGGDNYGYTF.